The clone carrying this TCR beta chain was picked up a small number of times. The data belong to a study of T cell responses to AZD1222 COVID-19 vaccine. Sequencing used immunoSEQ multiplex PCR; TCRdb keeps in-frame clones, though not all of them. Among approximately 120,000 clones listed, 80% to 90% were seen once. Sequencing used peripheral blood, obtained on day 0 of MenACWY control vaccination. The clonotype comes from an adult in good health.

The CDR3 region has the DNA TGTGCCAGCAGTTTGCTGCTGCAGGGAAACACCATATATTTT. Translated: CASSLLLQGNTIYF. The rearrangement uses TRBV2 and TRBJ1-3; D gene uncertain. Deletions cut 5 bases from V and 4 bases from J, with 12 bases between. Germline V CDR1 and CDR2: SNHLY, FYNNEI. This CDR3 is 14 amino acids long.